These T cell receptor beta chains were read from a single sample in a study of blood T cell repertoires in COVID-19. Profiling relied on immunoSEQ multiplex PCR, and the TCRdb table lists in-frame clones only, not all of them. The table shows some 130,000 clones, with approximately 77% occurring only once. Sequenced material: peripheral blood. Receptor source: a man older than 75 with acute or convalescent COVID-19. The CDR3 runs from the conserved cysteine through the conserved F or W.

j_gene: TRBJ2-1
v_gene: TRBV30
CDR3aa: CAWSVLGQSNHEQFF

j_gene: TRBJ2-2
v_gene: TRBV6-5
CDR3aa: CASSYLQGKGTGELFF

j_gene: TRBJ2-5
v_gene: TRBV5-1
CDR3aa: CASSEPAGAQYF

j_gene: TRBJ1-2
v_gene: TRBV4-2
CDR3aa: CASSGRGDNYGYTF

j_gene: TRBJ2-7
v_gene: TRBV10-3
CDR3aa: CAISRDYEQYF

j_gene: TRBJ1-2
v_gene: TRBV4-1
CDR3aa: CASSQGPTGGQYGYTF

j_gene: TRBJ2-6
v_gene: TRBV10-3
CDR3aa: CAISEGTGFSGANVLTF

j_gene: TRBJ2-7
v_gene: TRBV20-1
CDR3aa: CSASGQGSYEQYF

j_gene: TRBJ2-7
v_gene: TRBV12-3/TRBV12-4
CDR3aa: CASSRDSVYEQYF

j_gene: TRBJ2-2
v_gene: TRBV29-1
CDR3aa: CSVDLPNTGELFF

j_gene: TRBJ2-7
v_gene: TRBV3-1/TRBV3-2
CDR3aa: CASSRGDYEQYF

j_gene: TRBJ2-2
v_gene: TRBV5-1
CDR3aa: CASSLIGLVPRTGELFF

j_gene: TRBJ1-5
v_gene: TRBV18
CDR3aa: CASSPSTGANNQPQHF

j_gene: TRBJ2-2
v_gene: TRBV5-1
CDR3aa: CASSLVTGYTGELFF

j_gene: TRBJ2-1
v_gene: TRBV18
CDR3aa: CASSPPKQGAYNEQFF

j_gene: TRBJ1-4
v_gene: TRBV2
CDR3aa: CASSPDRNVEKLFF

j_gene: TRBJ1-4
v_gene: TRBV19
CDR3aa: CASSLGREVGEKLFF

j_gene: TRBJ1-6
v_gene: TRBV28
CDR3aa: CASSPPGGLSSPLHF

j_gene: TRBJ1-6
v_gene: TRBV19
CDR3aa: CASKSVTGNSPLHF

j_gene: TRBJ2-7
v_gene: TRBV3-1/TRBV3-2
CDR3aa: CASSQGQGVHEQYF

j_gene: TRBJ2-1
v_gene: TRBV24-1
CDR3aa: CATSDGAYNEQFF

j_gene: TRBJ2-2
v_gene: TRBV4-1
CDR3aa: CASSQEPLAGRTGELFF

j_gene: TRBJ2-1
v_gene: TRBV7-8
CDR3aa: CASSLEKRGGSFDEQFF

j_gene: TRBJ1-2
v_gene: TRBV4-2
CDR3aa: CASSLPGQPYGYTF

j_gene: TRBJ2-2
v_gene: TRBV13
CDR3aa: CASSVQATGELFF

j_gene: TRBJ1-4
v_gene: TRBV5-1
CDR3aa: CASSQTSYNEKLFF

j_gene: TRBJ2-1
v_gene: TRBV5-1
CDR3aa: CASERATGTRNNEQFF

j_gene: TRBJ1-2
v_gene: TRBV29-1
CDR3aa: CSVETENYGYTF

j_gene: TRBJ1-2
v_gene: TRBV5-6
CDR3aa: CASSLIRGDGGYTF

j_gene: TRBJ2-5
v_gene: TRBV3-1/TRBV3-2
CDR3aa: CASSQDRWTSGDKETQYF

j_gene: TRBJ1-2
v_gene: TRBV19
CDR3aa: CASSIGLTGVDGYTF

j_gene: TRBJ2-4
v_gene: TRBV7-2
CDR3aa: CASSVDRGANIQYF

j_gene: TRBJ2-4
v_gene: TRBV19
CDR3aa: CASMGGRRGDIQYF

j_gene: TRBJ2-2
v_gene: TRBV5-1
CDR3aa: CASSFTGLYTGELFF

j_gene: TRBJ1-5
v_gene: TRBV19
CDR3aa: CASSIAYSSNQPQHF

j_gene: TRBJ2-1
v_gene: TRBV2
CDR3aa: CASSERGSYNEQFF

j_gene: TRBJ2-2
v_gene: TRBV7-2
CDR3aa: CASSFTTWTSGVGELFF

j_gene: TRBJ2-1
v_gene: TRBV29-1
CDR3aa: CSVGRGNEQFF

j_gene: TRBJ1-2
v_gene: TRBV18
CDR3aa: CASSEQGFYGYTF

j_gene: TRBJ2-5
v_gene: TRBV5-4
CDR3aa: CASSGPGQPQETQYF